This T cell receptor (beta chain) came from a study of Graves' ophthalmopathy and Graves' hyperthyroidism. Germline CDR1 is SGHKS and CDR2 is YYEKEE (reference sequence). V was clipped by 2 bases and J by 6 bases, with 6 bases between them. This CDR3 contains 12 residues. RNA served as the template for amplifying TCR beta CDR3 regions. An opening RT-PCR round employed HTBI primers and preceded a second-round multiplex PCR. Via MiXCR, TCRdb re-called the multiplex PCR reads, giving one row per CDR3 protein. The sample includes 200,000 to 250,000 distinct CDR3 sequences, about 22% of them seen just once. Study results and caveats: The model predicted ophthalmopathy progression with more than 70% sensitivity and around 72% specificity.

This clonotype was seen more than once but under ten times. Its antigen is still unknown. The sample consisted of peripheral blood. This TCR was recovered from a woman in her forties or fifties with Graves' ophthalmopathy. The rearrangement links TRBV5-5 to TRBJ1-3; D is unresolved. CDR3 nucleotides: TGTGCCAGCAGCTTCCAATTAAACACCATATATTTT. Amino acids: CASSFQLNTIYF.